This TCR beta chain was retrieved from a study of T cells of healthy individuals. TCRdb itself ran the 5' RACE reads through MiXCR, one entry per CDR3 protein. This sample has some 100,000 distinct CDR3 sequences; 17% occur once, and the top ten carry more than 5.5%. Germline V gene sequence: CDR1 MDHEN, CDR2 SYDVKM. The CDR3 totals 15 residues. V shed 7 bases, J shed 3 bases, and the junction held 8 bases outside the gene matches. This clonotype came up a few times. The rearrangement joins TRBV28 to TRBJ2-7, with 11 bases lining up with TRBD2. The receptor's source is a human donor in good health. CDR3 residues: CASTTSGTSGYEQYF. The CDR3 DNA reads TGTGCCAGCACCACCAGCGGGACTAGCGGCTACGAGCAGTACTTC.